The T cell receptor beta chain under discussion was sequenced for a study of OX40 agonist ivuxolimab in advanced cancers. Sequencing was performed with immunoSEQ multiplex PCR; in TCRdb, only in-frame clones are kept and a portion is missing. The profile covers about 70,000 clones, with 88% appearing a single time and about 0.9% taken by the ten largest. The ends were cut back, 0 bases at V and 5 bases at J, with 14 bases in the middle. Germline V gene lookup returns CDR1 MNHNY and CDR2 SVGAGI (reference sequence). The CDR3 extends over 16 amino acids. This clone was detected only a few times. This clonotype originated in an adult with an advanced solid tumor such as melanoma, head and neck, liver or kidney cancer. Here the sequenced sample was CD4+ or CD8+ T cells sorted from blood, taken in a trial of the OX40 agonist ivuxolimab. The chain combines TRBV6-6 with TRBJ2-1, with D possibly TRBD1 on 5 matching bases. CDR3 amino acids: CASSYSPDSLNNEQFF. The CDR3 coding sequence is TGTGCCAGCAGTTACTCCCCCGACAGCCTTAACAATGAGCAGTTCTTC.